Listed below are T cell receptor beta chains from one sample, sequenced in a study of CD8+CD57+ T cells in acquired aplastic anemia. Via MiXCR, TCRdb re-called the reads, giving one row per CDR3 protein. The table records about half a million distinct CDR3 sequences, roughly 34% of them present only once. Sequencing was performed on sorted CD4+, CD8+, or CD8+CD57+ T cells (not recorded which) from PBMCs. These receptor sequences come from a human donor with aplastic anemia. Each CDR3 is given without its conserved first and last residue. Each record gives: D gene, V gene, J gene, CDR3 protein. A D gene is named only where the DNA matches it firmly.

>TRBD1|TRBV11-2|TRBJ1-3
ASSRGQPSGNTIY
>.|TRBV5-1|TRBJ2-3
ASSQGQKRTDTQY
>.|TRBV7-6|TRBJ2-7
ASGDYAYEQY
>.|TRBV2|TRBJ1-5
ASTGGAGYSNQPQH
>TRBD1|TRBV6-1|TRBJ2-3
ASSPTGVWTDTQY
>.|TRBV5-4|TRBJ2-1
ASSLEASREQF
>TRBD1|TRBV6-1|TRBJ2-7
ASSPPGQGLYEQY
>TRBD1|TRBV5-1|TRBJ2-7
ASMRTGTSYEQY
>.|TRBV30|TRBJ1-2
AWSVSPNGYT
>TRBD1|TRBV2|TRBJ2-7
ASSEGGGASYEQY
>.|TRBV5-1|TRBJ1-2
ASSPREREGYT
>.|TRBV10-3|TRBJ1-1
AISVKENTEAF
>.|TRBV9|TRBJ2-3
ASSLDSADTQY
>TRBD1|TRBV20-1|TRBJ2-7
SASRDRGNFPRYEQY
>.|TRBV4-3|TRBJ2-7
ASSQASGAAYVQY
>.|TRBV20-1|TRBJ1-1
SARPDENTEAF
>.|TRBV7-2|TRBJ2-3
ASSLRTSTDTQY
>.|TRBV7-2|TRBJ1-6
ASSLLTDSPLH
>TRBD2|TRBV4-2|TRBJ2-1
ASSQGHLAGGYNEQF
>.|TRBV30|TRBJ1-2
AWSTQGGYGYT
>.|TRBV7-2|TRBJ2-2
ASSLGRGATGELF
>.|TRBV7-6|TRBJ2-5
ASTKLAQETQY
>.|TRBV5-1|TRBJ2-6
ASSLGYSGANVLT
>.|TRBV25-1|TRBJ1-6
ASSTPLEGGNSPLH
>.|TRBV9|TRBJ1-5
ASSVASGVNQPQH
>TRBD2|TRBV5-1|TRBJ2-7
ASSYGGAKNEQY
>.|TRBV5-4|TRBJ1-2
ASRDTGWDGYT
>TRBD1|TRBV19|TRBJ1-2
ASSMDGGQGHGYT
>.|TRBV2|TRBJ1-3
ASSFMGVSGNTIY
>TRBD1|TRBV4-1|TRBJ1-2
GVEAPGQGLFDYGYT
>.|TRBV29-1|TRBJ2-3
SVALGKRARVADTQY
>.|TRBV14|TRBJ1-6
ASSQGGDSPLH
>TRBD1|TRBV10-3|TRBJ1-2
AITMDRGHGYT
>.|TRBV7-3|TRBJ1-1
ASRWGPTNTKAS
>.|TRBV11-2|TRBJ2-7
ASTARIHRDGPPYEQY
>TRBD2|TRBV19|TRBJ2-3
ASSVAGVADTQY
>.|TRBV6-5|TRBJ2-7
ASSFEVPNEQY
>TRBD1|TRBV27|TRBJ1-6
ASSFTTGGAYSPLH
>TRBD1|TRBV5-1|TRBJ2-7
ASSLGQGSLYEQY
>TRBD2|TRBV9|TRBJ2-7
ASSTTSGGDYEQY
>TRBD1|TRBV15|TRBJ2-7
ATSRLPTGVDDEQY
>.|TRBV10-3|TRBJ1-6
AIRQGVDSPLH
>.|TRBV7-2|TRBJ2-5
AAGIMETQY
>.|TRBV12-3/TRBV12-4|TRBJ1-6
ASSFSGGENSPLH
>TRBD1|TRBV30|TRBJ1-2
AWKKPGQGSGYT
>TRBD1|TRBV5-5|TRBJ2-7
ASSLADQGAEQY
>.|TRBV20-1|TRBJ2-1
SASVLSSRSYNEQF
>.|TRBV10-2|TRBJ1-4
ASSEGQGRFGEKLF
>.|TRBV10-3|TRBJ2-1
ASRGYRAPYNEQF
>TRBD1|TRBV6-5|TRBJ1-2
ASNYPADRGGGGYT